These T cell receptor beta chains were read from a single sample in a study of blood T cell repertoires in COVID-19. Clones were read by immunoSEQ multiplex PCR, and TCRdb kept only the in-frame ones, dropping some. The table records some 20,000 clones, about 89% of them present only once. The source material was peripheral blood. The receptors shown here come from a human donor in a cohort sampled during active COVID-19. Both conserved end residues are part of each CDR3. The D gene is left open where the match is weak. Some rows have no size entry. The others give once, few or many, or a class for an expanded clone.

length	V	D	J	size	CDR3	DNA
11	TRBV20-1	TRBD1	TRBJ2-7	once	CSARDRGQGNF	TGCAGTGCTAGAGATAGGGGACAGGGGAACTTC
15	TRBV5-1	NA	TRBJ2-5	NA	CASSLERRAGETQYF	TGCGCCAGCAGCTTGGAAAGGCGGGCCGGGGAGACCCAGTACTTC
12	TRBV3-1/TRBV3-2	TRBD1	TRBJ2-7	NA	CATRQGSYEQYF	TGTGCCACCCGACAGGGGTCCTACGAGCAGTACTTC
16	TRBV5-1	TRBD2	TRBJ2-1	NA	CASSPTTSGRRGEQFF	TGCGCCAGCAGCCCTACTACTAGCGGGAGAAGGGGGGAGCAGTTCTTC
13	TRBV10-1	NA	TRBJ1-1	NA	CASSRNMNTEAFF	TGCGCCAGCAGCAGGAATATGAACACTGAAGCTTTCTTT
15	TRBV5-4	TRBD1	TRBJ2-7	once	CASSPKTGTNNEQYF	TGTGCCAGCAGCCCTAAGACAGGGACGAACAACGAGCAGTACTTC
15	TRBV29-1	TRBD2	TRBJ2-1	NA	CSVVSLAGVGNEQFF	TGCAGCGTTGTCAGTTTAGCGGGAGTAGGCAATGAGCAGTTCTTC
15	TRBV6-2/TRBV6-3	NA	TRBJ2-6	NA	CASSDGQSGANVLTF	TGTGCCAGCAGTGACGGACAGTCTGGGGCCAACGTCCTGACTTTC
12	TRBV7-3	NA	TRBJ2-5	NA	CASSPKGETQYF	TGTGCCAGCAGCCCTAAGGGGGAGACCCAGTACTTC
15	TRBV15	NA	TRBJ2-2	once	CATRKDFPNTGELFF	TGTGCCACCAGGAAAGACTTTCCGAACACCGGGGAGCTGTTTTTT
16	TRBV19	TRBD1	TRBJ1-2	NA	CASTPDRGTTGRGYTF	TGTGCCAGTACCCCCGACAGGGGGACTACCGGGCGTGGCTACACCTTC
17	TRBV19	NA	TRBJ1-3	once	CASSSPRGGRPGNTIYF	TGTGCCAGTAGTAGTCCTCGGGGGGGCCGCCCTGGAAACACCATATATTTT
19	TRBV4-3	TRBD2	TRBJ2-2	once	CASSQPKLAGGLNTGELFF	TGCGCCAGCAGCCAACCCAAGCTGGCGGGGGGACTGAACACCGGGGAGCTGTTTTTT
15	TRBV3-1/TRBV3-2	TRBD1	TRBJ1-1	NA	CASSLGQVMNTEAFF	TGTGCCAGCAGCCTAGGACAGGTGATGAACACTGAAGCTTTCTTT
15	TRBV28	NA	TRBJ1-6	NA	CASSLGQGNNSPLHF	TGTGCCAGCAGTTTAGGGCAGGGGAATAATTCACCCCTCCACTTT
13	TRBV7-9	NA	TRBJ1-4	NA	CASSPSGGEKLFF	TGTGCCAGCAGCCCCTCCGGGGGTGAAAAACTGTTTTTT
15	TRBV27	NA	TRBJ1-6	NA	CASRFLGAVNSPLHF	TGTGCCAGCAGGTTCCTGGGGGCAGTTAATTCACCCCTCCACTTT
13	TRBV28	TRBD1	TRBJ1-6	NA	CASSLRQGVPLHF	TGTGCCAGCAGTTTAAGACAGGGAGTACCCCTCCACTTT
16	TRBV5-1	TRBD1	TRBJ2-3	NA	CASSLTGQGGTDTQYF	TGCGCCAGCAGCCTTACGGGACAGGGGGGAACGGATACGCAGTATTTT
13	TRBV29-1	TRBD1	TRBJ1-2	once	CSVMTGGAYGYTF	TGCAGCGTCATGACAGGGGGCGCCTATGGCTACACCTTC
15	TRBV7-6	NA	TRBJ2-3	NA	CASSLRGFGGESQYF	TGTGCCAGCAGCTTAAGGGGCTTTGGCGGGGAGTCGCAGTATTTT
13	TRBV6-1	TRBD1	TRBJ2-5	NA	CASSEDRGETQYF	TGTGCCAGCAGTGAGGACAGGGGGGAGACCCAGTACTTC